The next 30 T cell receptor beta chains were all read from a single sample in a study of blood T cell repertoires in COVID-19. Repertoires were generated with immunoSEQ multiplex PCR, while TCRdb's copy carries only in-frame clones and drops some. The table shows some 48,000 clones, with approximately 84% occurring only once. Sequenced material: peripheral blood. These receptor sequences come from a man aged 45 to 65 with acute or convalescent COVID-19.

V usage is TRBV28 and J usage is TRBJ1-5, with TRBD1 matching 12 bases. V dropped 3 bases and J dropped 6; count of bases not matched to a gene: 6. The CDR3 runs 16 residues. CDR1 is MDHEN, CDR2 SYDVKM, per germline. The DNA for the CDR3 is TGTGCCAGCAGTTTCTGGGACAGGGGGCAGGGTCAGCCCCAGCATTTT. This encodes CASSFWDRGQGQPQHF.

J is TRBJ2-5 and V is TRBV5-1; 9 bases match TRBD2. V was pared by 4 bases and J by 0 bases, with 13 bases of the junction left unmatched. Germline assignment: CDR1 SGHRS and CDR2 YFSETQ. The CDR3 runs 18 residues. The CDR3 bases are TGCGCCAGCAGCCCGATTGAAGGCGGGAGGGTTGACCAAGAGACCCAGTACTTC. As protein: CASSPIEGGRVDQETQYF. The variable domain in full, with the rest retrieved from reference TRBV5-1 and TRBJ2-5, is KAGVTQTPRYLIKTRGQQVTLSCSPISGHRSVSWYQQTPGQGLQFLFEYFSETQRNKGNFPGRFSGRQFSNSRSEMNVSTLELGDSALYLCASSPIEGGRVDQETQYFGPGTRLLVL.

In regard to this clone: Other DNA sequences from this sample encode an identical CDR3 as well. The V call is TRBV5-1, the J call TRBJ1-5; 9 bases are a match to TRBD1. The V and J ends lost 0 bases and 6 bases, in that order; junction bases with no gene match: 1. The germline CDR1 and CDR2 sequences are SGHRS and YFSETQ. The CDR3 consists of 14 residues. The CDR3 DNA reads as TGCGCCAGCAGCTTGGGACAGGGGGTTCAGCCCCAGCATTTT. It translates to CASSLGQGVQPQHF.

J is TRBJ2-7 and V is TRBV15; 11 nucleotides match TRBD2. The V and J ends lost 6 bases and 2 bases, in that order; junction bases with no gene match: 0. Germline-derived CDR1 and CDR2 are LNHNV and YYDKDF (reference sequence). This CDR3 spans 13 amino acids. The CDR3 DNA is TGTGCCACCAGGACTAGCGGGACCTACGAGCAGTACTTC. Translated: CATRTSGTYEQYF. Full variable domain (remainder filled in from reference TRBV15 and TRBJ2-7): DAMVIQNPRYQVTQFGKPVTLSCSQTLNHNVMYWYQQKSSQAPKLLFHYYDKDFNNEADTPDNFQSRRPNTSFCFLDIRSPGLGDTAMYLCATRTSGTYEQYFGPGTRLTVT.

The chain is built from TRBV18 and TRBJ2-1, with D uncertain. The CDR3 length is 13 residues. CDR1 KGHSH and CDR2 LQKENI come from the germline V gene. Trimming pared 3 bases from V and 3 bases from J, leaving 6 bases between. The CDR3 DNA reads TGTGCCAGCTCACCCGCACACTACAATGAGCAGTTCTTC. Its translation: CASSPAHYNEQFF.

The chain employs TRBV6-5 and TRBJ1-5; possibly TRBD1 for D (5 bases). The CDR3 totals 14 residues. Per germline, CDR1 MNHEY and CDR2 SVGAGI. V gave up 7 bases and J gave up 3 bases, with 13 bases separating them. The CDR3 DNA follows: TGTGCCAGCATAACCGGGGGATTCAATCAGCCCCAGCATTTT. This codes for CASITGGFNQPQHF.

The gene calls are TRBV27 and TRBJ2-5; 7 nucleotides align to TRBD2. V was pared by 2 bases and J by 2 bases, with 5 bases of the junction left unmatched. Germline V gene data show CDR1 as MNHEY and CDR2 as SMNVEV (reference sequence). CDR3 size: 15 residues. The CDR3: CASSLAGDPQETQYF. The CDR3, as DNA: TGTGCCAGCAGTTTAGCGGGGGATCCTCAAGAGACCCAGTACTTC.

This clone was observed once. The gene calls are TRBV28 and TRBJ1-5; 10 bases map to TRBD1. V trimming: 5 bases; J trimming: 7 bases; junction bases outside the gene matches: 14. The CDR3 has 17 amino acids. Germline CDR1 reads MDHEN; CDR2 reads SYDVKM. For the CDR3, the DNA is TGTGCCAGCAGTCCCTCCCGGGACAGGGGACGAGGGCAGCCCCAGCATTTT. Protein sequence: CASSPSRDRGRGQPQHF.

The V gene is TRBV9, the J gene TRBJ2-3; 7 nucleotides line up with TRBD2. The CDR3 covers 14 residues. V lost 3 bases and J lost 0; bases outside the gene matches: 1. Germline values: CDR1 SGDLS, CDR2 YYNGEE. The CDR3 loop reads CASSGSGSTDTQYF. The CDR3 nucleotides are TGTGCCAGCAGCGGTAGCGGGAGCACAGATACGCAGTATTTT.

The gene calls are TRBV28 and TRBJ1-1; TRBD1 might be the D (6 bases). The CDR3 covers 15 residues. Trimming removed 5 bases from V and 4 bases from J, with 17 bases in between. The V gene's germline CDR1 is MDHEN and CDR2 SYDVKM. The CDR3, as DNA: TGTGCCAGCAGTCCGCACCAGGGGAGGGGCACTGAAGCTTTCTTT. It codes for CASSPHQGRGTEAFF.

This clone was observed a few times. DNA of the CDR3: TGTGCCAGCAGCCCGGGACAGGGACGTAACTATGGCTACACCTTC. This encodes CASSPGQGRNYGYTF. V is TRBV7-9 and J is TRBJ1-2; TRBD1 matches 9 bases. V trimming: 5 bases; J trimming: 1 base; junction bases outside the gene matches: 5. The germline V gene encodes CDR1 SEHNR and CDR2 FQNEAQ (reference sequence). The CDR3 contains 15 residues.

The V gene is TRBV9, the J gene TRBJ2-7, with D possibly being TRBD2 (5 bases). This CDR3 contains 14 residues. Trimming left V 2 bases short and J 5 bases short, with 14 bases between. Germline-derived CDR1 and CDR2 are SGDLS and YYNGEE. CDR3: CASSVSGRTNEQYF. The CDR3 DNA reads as TGTGCCAGCAGCGTTTCGGGAAGGACCAACGAGCAGTACTTC.

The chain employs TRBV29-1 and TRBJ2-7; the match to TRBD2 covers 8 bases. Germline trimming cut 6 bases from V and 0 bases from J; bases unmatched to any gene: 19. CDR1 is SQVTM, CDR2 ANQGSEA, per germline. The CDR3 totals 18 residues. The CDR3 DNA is TGCAGCGTGCCACGGGGTAGCGGGGACCGAATGAGCTCCTACGAGCAGTACTTC. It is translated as CSVPRGSGDRMSSYEQYF.

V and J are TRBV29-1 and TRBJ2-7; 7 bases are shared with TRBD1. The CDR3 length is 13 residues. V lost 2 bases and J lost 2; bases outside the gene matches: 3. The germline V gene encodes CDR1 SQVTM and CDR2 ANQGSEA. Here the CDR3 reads CSVERQGTYEQYF. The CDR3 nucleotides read TGCAGCGTTGAAAGACAGGGTACCTACGAGCAGTACTTC.

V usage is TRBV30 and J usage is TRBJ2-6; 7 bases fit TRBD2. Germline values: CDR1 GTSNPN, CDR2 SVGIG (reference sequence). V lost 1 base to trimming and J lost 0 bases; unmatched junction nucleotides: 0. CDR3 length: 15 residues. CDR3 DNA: TGTGCCTGGAGTGCGGGGGGCTCTGGGGCCAACGTCCTGACTTTC. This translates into CAWSAGGSGANVLTF.

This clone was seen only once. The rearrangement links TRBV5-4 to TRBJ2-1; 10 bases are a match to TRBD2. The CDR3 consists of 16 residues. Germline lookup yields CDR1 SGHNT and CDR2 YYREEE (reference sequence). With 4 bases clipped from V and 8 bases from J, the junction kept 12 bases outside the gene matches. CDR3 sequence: CASSKIAGGLGHEQFF. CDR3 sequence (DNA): TGTGCCAGCAGCAAGATAGCGGGGGGATTGGGCCATGAGCAGTTCTTC. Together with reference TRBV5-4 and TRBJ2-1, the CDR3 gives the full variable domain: ETGVTQSPTHLIKTRGQQVTLRCSSQSGHNTVSWYQQALGQGPQFIFQYYREEENGRGNFPPRFSGLQFPNYSSELNVNALELDDSALYLCASSKIAGGLGHEQFFGPGTRLTVL.

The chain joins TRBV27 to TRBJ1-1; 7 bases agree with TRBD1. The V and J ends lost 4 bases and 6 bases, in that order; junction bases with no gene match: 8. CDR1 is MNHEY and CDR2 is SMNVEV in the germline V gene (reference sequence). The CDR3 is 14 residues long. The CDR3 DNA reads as TGTGCCAGCAGTTCCTACAGGGGCCGACCTGAAGCTTTCTTT. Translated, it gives CASSSYRGRPEAFF.

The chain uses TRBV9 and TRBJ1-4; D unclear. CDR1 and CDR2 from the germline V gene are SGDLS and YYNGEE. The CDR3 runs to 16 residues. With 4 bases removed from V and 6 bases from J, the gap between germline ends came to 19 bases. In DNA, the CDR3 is TGTGCCAGCAGCCCCGAGGTTGGCTGGAGGGATGAAAAACTGTTTTTT. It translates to CASSPEVGWRDEKLFF.

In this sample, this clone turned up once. For the CDR3, the DNA is TGTGCCAGCAGTCGGACAGGGTGGGAGCAGCCCCAGCATTTT. Protein sequence: CASSRTGWEQPQHF. V usage is TRBV27 and J usage is TRBJ1-5, with 8 bases fitting TRBD1. The CDR3 consists of 14 residues. J gave up 7 bases and V 5 bases, and 7 bases lay outside the gene matches. The germline V gene has CDR1 MNHEY and CDR2 SMNVEV (reference sequence).

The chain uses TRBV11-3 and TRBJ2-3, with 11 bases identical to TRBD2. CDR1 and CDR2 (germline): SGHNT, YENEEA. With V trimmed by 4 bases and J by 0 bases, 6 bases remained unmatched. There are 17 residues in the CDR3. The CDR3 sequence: CASSSTGTSGSTDTQYF. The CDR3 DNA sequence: TGTGCCAGCAGCTCTACCGGGACTAGCGGTAGCACAGATACGCAGTATTTT.

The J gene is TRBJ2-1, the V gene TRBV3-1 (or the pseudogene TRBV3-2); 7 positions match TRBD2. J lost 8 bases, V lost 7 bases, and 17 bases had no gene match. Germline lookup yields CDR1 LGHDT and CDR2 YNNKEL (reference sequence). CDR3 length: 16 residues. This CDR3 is CASTPARGSGLYEQFF. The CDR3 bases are TGTGCCAGCACCCCGGCGCGGGGGTCCGGGTTGTATGAGCAGTTCTTC.

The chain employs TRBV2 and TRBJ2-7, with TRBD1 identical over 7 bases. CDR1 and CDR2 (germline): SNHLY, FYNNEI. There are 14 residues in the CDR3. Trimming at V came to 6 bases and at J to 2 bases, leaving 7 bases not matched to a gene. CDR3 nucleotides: TGTGCCAGCAGCACACGGACAGGCACCTACGAGCAGTACTTC. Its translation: CASSTRTGTYEQYF.

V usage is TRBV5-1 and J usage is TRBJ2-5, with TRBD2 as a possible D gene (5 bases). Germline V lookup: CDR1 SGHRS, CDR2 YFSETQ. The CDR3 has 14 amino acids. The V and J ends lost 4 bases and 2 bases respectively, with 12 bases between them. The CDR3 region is CASSTDYIQETQYF. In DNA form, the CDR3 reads TGCGCCAGCAGCACCGACTATATTCAAGAGACCCAGTACTTC.

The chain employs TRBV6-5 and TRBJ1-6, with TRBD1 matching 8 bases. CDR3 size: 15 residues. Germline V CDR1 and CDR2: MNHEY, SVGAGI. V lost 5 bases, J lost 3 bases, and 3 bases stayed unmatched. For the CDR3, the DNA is TGTGCCAGCAGTCCGGGACAGGTCTATAATTCACCCCTCCACTTT. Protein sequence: CASSPGQVYNSPLHF.

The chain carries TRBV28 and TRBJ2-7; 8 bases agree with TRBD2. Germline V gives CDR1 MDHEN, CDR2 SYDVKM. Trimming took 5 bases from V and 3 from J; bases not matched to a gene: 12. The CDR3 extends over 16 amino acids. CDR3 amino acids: CASSPRTSRLSYEQYF. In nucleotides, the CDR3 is TGTGCCAGCAGTCCCCGGACTAGCCGATTGAGCTACGAGCAGTACTTC. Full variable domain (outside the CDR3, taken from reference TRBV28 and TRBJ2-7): DVKVTQSSRYLVKRTGEKVFLECVQDMDHENMFWYRQDPGLGLRLIYFSYDVKMKEKGDIPEGYSVSREKKERFSLILESASTNQTSMYLCASSPRTSRLSYEQYFGPGTRLTVT.

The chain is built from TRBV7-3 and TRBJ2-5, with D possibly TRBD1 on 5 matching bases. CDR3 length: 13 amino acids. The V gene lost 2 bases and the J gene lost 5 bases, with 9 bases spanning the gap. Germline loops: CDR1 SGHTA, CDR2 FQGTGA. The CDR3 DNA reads TGTGCCAGCAGCTTATCCAGGGATGAGACCCAGTACTTC. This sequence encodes CASSLSRDETQYF.

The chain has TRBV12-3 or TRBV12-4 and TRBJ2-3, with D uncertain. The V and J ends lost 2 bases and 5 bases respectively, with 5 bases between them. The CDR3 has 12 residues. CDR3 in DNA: TGTGCCAGCAGTTTAAACAAAGATACGCAGTATTTT. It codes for CASSLNKDTQYF.

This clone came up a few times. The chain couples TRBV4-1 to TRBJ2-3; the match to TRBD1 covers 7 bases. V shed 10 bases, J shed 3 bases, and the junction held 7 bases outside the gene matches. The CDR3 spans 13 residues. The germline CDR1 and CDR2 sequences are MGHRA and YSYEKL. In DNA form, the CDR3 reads TGCGCCACCCGGGACAGAAATACAGATACGCAGTATTTT. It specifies CATRDRNTDTQYF.

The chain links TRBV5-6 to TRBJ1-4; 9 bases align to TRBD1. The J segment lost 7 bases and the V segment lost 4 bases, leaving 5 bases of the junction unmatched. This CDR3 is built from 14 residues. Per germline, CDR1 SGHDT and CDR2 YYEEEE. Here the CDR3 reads CASSDRDRAEKLFF. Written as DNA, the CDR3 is TGTGCCAGCAGCGACCGGGACAGGGCTGAAAAACTGTTTTTT.

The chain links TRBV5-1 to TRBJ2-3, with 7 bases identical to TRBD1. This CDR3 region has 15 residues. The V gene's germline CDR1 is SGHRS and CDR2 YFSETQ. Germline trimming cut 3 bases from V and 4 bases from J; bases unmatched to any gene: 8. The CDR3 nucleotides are TGCGCCAGCAGCTCCCCACAGGGGTTGCCAGATACGCAGTATTTT. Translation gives CASSSPQGLPDTQYF. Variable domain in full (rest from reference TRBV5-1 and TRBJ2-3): KAGVTQTPRYLIKTRGQQVTLSCSPISGHRSVSWYQQTPGQGLQFLFEYFSETQRNKGNFPGRFSGRQFSNSRSEMNVSTLELGDSALYLCASSSPQGLPDTQYFGPGTRLTVL.